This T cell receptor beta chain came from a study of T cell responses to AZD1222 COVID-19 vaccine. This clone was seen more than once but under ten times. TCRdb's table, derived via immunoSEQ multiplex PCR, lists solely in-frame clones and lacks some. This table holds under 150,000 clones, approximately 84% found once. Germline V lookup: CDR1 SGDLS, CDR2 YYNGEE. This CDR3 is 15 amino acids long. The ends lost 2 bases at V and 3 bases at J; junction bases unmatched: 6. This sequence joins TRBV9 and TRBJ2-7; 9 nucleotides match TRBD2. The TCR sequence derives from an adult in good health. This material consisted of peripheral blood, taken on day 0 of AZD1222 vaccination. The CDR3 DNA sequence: TGTGCCAGCAGCGTCGCCGGGACTAGCTTCTACGAGCAGTACTTC. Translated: CASSVAGTSFYEQYF.